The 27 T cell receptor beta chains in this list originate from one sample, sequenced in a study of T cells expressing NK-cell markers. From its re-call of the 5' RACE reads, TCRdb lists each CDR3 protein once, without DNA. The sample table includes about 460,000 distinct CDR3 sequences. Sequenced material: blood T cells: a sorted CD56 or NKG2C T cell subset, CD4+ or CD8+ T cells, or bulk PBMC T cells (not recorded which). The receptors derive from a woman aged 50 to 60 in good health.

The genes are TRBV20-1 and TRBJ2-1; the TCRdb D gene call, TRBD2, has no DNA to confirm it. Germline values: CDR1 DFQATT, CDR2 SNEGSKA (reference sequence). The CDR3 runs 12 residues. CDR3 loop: CSARMRGGGLFF.

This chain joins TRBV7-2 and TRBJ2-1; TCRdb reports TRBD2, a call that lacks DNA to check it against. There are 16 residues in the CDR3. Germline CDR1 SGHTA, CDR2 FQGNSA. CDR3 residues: CASSDPTSFLRGEQFF.

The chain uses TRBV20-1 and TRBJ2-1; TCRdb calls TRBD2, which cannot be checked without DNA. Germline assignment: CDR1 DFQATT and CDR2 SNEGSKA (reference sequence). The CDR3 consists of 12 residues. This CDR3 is CSASGLVHEQFF.

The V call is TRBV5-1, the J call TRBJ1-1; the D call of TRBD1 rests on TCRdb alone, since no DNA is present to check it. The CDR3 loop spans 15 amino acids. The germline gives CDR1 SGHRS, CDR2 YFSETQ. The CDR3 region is CASRDPGTQNTEAFF.

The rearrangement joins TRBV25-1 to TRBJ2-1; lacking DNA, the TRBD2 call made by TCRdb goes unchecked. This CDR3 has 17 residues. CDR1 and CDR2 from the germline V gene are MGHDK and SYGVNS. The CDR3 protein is CASSGDEVKRGDNEQFF.

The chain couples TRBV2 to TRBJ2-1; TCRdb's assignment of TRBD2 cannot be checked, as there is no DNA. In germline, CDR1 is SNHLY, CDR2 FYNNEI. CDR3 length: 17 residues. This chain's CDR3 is CASRPRTSALSYNEQFF.

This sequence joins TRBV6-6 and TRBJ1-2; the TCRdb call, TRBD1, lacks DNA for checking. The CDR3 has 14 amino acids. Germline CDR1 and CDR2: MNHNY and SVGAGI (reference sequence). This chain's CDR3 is CASTQMGQGAGYTF.

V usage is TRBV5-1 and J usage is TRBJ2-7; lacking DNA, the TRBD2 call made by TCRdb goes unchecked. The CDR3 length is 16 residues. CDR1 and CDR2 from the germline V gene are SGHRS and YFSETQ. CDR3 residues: CASSLGAGQSSYEQYF.

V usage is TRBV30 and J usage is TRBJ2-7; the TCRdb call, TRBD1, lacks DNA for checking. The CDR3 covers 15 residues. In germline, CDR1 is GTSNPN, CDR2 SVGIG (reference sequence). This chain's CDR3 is CAWSLWTGHLYEQYF.

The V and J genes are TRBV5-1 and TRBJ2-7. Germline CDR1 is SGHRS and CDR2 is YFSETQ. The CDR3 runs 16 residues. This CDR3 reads CASSLEFGDPSYEQYF.

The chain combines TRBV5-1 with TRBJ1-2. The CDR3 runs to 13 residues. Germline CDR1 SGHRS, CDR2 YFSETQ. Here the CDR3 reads CASSLLENYGYTF.

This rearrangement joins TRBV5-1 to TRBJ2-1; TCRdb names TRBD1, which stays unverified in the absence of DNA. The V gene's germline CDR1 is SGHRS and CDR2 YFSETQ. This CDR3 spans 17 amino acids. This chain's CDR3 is CASSSLGDGGLYNEQFF.

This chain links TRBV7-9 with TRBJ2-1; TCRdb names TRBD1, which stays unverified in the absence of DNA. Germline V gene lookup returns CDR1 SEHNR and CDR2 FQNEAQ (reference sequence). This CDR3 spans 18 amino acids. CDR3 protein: CASSFMTGGGIHLNEQFF.

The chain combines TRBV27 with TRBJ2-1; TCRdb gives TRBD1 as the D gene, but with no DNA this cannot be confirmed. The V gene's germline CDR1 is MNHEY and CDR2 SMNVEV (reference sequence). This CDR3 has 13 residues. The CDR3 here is CASRGLGGPEQFF.

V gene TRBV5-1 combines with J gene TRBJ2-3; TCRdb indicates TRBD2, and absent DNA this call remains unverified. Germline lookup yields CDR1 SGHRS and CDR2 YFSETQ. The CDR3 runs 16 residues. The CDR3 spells CASRSWTGGGSDTQYF. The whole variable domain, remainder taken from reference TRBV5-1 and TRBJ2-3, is KAGVTQTPRYLIKTRGQQVTLSCSPISGHRSVSWYQQTPGQGLQFLFEYFSETQRNKGNFPGRFSGRQFSNSRSEMNVSTLELGDSALYLCASRSWTGGGSDTQYFGPGTRLTVL.

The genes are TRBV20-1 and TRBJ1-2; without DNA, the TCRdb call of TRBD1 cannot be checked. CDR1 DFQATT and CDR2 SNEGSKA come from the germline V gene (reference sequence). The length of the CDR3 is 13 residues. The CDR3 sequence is CSAPVGAFNGYTF.

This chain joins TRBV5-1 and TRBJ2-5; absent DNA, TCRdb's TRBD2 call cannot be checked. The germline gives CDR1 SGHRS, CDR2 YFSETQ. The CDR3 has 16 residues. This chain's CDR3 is CASSKLSAGATETQYF.

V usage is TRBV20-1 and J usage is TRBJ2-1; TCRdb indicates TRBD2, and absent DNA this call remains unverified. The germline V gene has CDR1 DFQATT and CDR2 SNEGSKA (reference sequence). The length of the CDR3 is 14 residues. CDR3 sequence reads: CSARRTRSNNEQFF.

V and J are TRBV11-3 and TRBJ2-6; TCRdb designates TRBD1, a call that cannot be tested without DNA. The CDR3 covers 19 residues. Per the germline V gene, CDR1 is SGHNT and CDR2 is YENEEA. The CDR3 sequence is CASSSGQGALAVGANVLTF. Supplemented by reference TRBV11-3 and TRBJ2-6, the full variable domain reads EAGVVQSPRYKIIEKKQPVAFWCNPISGHNTLYWYLQNLGQGPELLIRYENEEAVDDSQLPKDRFSAERLKGVDSTLKIQPAELGDSAVYLCASSSGQGALAVGANVLTFGAGSRLTVL.

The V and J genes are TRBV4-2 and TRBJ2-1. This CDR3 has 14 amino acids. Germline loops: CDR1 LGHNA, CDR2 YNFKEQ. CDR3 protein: CASSQDWSSREQFF.

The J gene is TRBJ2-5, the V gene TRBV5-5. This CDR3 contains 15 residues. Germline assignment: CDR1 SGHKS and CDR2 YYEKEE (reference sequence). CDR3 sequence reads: CASSLVVGDGKTQYF.

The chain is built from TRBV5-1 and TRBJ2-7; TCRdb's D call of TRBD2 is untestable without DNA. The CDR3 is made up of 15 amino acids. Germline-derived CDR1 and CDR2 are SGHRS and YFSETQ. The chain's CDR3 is CASSPPGGTHPEQYF.

CDR3 amino acids: CASSATDSEQYF. V is TRBV12-3 or TRBV12-4 and J is TRBJ2-7; TCRdb indicates TRBD1, and absent DNA this call remains unverified. The CDR3 is made up of 12 amino acids.

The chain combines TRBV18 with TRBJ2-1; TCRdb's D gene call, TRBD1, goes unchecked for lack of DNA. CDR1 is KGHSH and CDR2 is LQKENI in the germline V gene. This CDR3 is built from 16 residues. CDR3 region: CASSPSGQWPYNEQFF.

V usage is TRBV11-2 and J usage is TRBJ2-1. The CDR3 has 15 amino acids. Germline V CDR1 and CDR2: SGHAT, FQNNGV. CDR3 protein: CASSFFLGIYNEQFF.

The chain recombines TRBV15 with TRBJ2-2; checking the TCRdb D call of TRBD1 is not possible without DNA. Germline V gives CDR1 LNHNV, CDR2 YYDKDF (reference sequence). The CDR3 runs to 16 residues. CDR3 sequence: CATSRKTGSLTGELFF.

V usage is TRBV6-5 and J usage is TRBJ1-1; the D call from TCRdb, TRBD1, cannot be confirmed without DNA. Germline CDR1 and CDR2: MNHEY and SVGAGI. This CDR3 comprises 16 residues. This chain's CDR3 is CASSYSKFPQNTEAFF.